This T cell receptor beta chain was documented in a study of neurological immune-mediated disorders. This clonotype appeared many times. Noted time point: longitudinal time-point 1 (baseline). The cDNA was synthesized by 5'RACE incorporating 10-nucleotide random UMIs. Every sequencing run produced over 170 million TCR-beta sequences, and the sequences from any one run covered 15-18 subjects. TCRdb processed the 5' RACE reads anew with MiXCR; each CDR3 protein has one entry. The sample has approximately 36,000 distinct CDR3 sequences, approximately 3% seen once; the top ten hold around 8%. Germline values: CDR1 SGHRS, CDR2 YFSETQ. V lost 4 bases and J 7 bases, leaving 17 bases between the germline ends. CDR3 length equals 14 residues.

This TCR derives from a woman in her sixties or seventies with multiple sclerosis. The V gene is TRBV5-1, the J gene TRBJ1-1; D gene ambiguous. Sequencing was done on a sample of PBMCs. Here the CDR3 reads CASSGGMLSNEAFF. The CDR3 coding sequence is TGCGCCAGCAGCGGAGGGATGTTATCTAATGAAGCTTTCTTT.